A single sample is the source of the 4 T cell receptor beta chains below, sequenced in a study of T cell responses to AZD1222 COVID-19 vaccine (dated by TCRdb to about 2021). What this sample's time point label stands for: baseline before first vaccination. The library was made by the immunoSEQ multiplex PCR assay. TCRdb limited this immuneACCESS table to in-frame rearrangements with V and J called. A share of clones is missing; checked studies link under half to unresolved V genes, and the rest is unexplained. The sample table records tens of thousands of clones; over 75% of these occur just once. The ten largest clonotypes hold about 11% of the sample. The sequencing used peripheral blood, collected on day 0 of AZD1222 vaccination. The receptors derive from an adult in good health.

The chain has TRBV28 and TRBJ2-7; weak D call: TRBD1 (6 bases). CDR1 is MDHEN and CDR2 is SYDVKM in the germline V gene. The CDR3 has 14 residues. The V gene lost 6 bases and the J gene lost 3 bases, with 15 bases spanning the gap. CDR3 nucleotide sequence: TGTGCCAGCAGCCCAGGGGTGAGGGACTACGAGCAGTACTTC. Translated: CASSPGVRDYEQYF.

This clone was detected only a few times. This chain uses TRBV7-2 with TRBJ2-7; D may be TRBD1 (6 bases). The CDR3 length is 13 residues. Trimming shortened V by 5 bases and J by 6 bases, and 14 bases separated the two germline ends. CDR1 SGHTA and CDR2 FQGNSA come from the germline V gene. CDR3 nucleotide sequence: TGTGCCAGCAGCCCCGAACAGGGACGCGAGCAGTACGTC. Translation: CASSPEQGREQYV.

The chain employs TRBV29-1 and TRBJ1-1, with a tentative D call TRBD1 (5 bases). There are 14 residues in the CDR3. Germline lookup yields CDR1 SQVTM and CDR2 ANQGSEA. V was trimmed by 7 bases and J by 10 bases, leaving 25 bases between them. Written as DNA, the CDR3 is TGCAGCGCCCACGGAGATCCCCCGGGGGAGGGAGCTTTCTTT. It encodes CSAHGDPPGEGAFF.

A single count supports this clone. The chain has TRBV5-1 and TRBJ1-5; 7 bases are a match to TRBD1. Germline trimming cut 4 bases from V and 5 bases from J; bases unmatched to any gene: 6. The length of the CDR3 is 14 residues. CDR1 and CDR2 from the germline V gene are SGHRS and YFSETQ. The CDR3 sequence: CASSTGQPDQPQHF. As DNA, the CDR3 is TGCGCCAGCAGCACGGGACAGCCTGATCAGCCCCAGCATTTT. The full variable domain, in which reference TRBV5-1 and TRBJ1-5 provide the parts outside the CDR3, is KAGVTQTPRYLIKTRGQQVTLSCSPISGHRSVSWYQQTPGQGLQFLFEYFSETQRNKGNFPGRFSGRQFSNSRSEMNVSTLELGDSALYLCASSTGQPDQPQHFGDGTRLSIL.